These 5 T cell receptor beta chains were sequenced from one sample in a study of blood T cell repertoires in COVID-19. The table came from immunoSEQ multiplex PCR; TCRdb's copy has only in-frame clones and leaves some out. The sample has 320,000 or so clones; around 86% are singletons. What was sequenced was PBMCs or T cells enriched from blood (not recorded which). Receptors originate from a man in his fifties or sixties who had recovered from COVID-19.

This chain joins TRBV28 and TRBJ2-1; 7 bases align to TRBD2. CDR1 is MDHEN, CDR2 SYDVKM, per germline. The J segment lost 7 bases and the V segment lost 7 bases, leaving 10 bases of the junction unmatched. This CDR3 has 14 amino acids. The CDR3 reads CASTRLAQGNEQFF. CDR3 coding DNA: TGTGCCAGCACGCGACTAGCCCAGGGTAATGAGCAGTTCTTC. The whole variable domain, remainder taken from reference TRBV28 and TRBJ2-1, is DVKVTQSSRYLVKRTGEKVFLECVQDMDHENMFWYRQDPGLGLRLIYFSYDVKMKEKGDIPEGYSVSREKKERFSLILESASTNQTSMYLCASTRLAQGNEQFFGPGTRLTVL.

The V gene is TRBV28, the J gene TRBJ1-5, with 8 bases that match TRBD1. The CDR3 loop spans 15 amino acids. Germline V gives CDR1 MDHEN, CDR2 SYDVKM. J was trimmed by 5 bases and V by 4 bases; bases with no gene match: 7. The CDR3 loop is CASSSRGTGHQPQHF. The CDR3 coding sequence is TGTGCCAGCAGTTCCCGTGGGACAGGACATCAGCCCCAGCATTTT.

CDR3 coding DNA: TGTGCCAGCAGCTCCAGGGTGGCGGGAGCCCCTAGCACAGATACGCAGTATTTT. Translating gives CASSSRVAGAPSTDTQYF. The chain links TRBV7-3 to TRBJ2-3; the match to TRBD2 covers 7 bases. After removal of 4 bases from V and 0 bases from J, the junction contained 13 bases not matched to a gene. CDR1 is SGHTA, CDR2 FQGTGA, per germline. The CDR3 runs to 18 residues.

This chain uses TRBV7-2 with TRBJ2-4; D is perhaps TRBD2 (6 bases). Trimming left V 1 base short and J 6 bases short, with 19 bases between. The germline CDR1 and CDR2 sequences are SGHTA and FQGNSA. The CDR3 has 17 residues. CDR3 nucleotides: TGTGCCAGCAGCTTAGAGGGGACCTCTGGAGGGCGAAACATTCAGTACTTC. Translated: CASSLEGTSGGRNIQYF.

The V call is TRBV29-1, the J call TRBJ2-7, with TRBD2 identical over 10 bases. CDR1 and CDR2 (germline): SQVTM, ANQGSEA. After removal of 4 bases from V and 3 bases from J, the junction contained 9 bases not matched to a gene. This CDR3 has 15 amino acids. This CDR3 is CSVAQTRTSGYEQYF. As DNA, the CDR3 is TGCAGCGTTGCCCAAACACGGACTAGCGGCTACGAGCAGTACTTC.